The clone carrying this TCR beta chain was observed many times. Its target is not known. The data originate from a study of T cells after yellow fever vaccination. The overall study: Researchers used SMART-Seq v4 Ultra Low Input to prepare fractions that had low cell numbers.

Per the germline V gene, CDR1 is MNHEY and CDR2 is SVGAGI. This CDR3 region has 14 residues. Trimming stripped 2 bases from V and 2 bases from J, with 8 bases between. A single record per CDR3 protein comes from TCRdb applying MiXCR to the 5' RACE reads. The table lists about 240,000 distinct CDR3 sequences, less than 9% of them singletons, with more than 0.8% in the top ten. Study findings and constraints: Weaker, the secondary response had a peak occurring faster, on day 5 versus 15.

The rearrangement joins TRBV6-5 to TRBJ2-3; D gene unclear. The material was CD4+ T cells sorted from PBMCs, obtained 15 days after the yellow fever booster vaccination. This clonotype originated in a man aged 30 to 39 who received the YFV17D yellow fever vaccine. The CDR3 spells CASSYQSYTDTQYF. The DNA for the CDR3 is TGTGCCAGCAGTTACCAGAGCTACACAGATACGCAGTATTTT.